This TCR beta chain is from a study of blood T cell repertoires in COVID-19. Across the study: Samples taken during acute and convalescent COVID-19 were collected in the United States, Italy and Spain.

A few counts support this clone. A Seattle source enrolled patients during active infection and followed them longitudinally. Per the original methods: The authors estimated nucleated cell counts from reference gene primer amplification. The repertoire was sequenced with immunoSEQ multiplex PCR; TCRdb's copy has only in-frame clones and lacks some. Clone size and V and J calls were adopted from that table, with D and trimming inferred from the DNA. This table has around 270,000 clones, more than 85% appearing once. The receptor's source is a person aged 18 to 35 with COVID-19, enrolled during active disease. Material: peripheral blood.

CDR3 protein: CASSIDSSPSTDTQYF. CDR3 DNA sequence: TGTGCCAGCAGTATTGACAGTTCTCCTAGCACAGATACGCAGTATTTT. The rearrangement joins TRBV2 to TRBJ2-3; tentative D call: TRBD1 (5 bases). Trimming removed 5 bases from V and 0 bases from J, with 15 bases in between. CDR1 SNHLY and CDR2 FYNNEI come from the germline V gene. This CDR3 is built from 16 residues. Filled out from reference TRBV2 and TRBJ2-3, the complete variable domain reads EPEVTQTPSHQVTQMGQEVILRCVPISNHLYFYWYRQILGQKVEFLVSFYNNEISEKSEIFDDQFSVERPDGSNFTLKIRSTKLEDSAMYFCASSIDSSPSTDTQYFGPGTRLTVL.